This note documents a single TCR beta chain sequence. Its antigen is undetermined. This specimen comes from a study of cytomegalovirus exposure and HLA in healthy donors. Study in general: Among about 190 million T cells, an earlier analysis found 117 million unique TCR beta sequences. Study results and caveats: In a later analysis, HLA-C alleles had the fewest associated TCRs, DRB1 alleles the most. Common viral pathogens (according to a later analysis) appeared linked to several of the most significant clusters. Association of a missense DCLRE1C variant with TCR beta V- and J-gene trimming was reported in a later analysis.

The PCR made use of 60 Vbeta and 13 Jbeta primers. Profiled with immunoSEQ multiplex PCR; TCRdb holds only in-frame clones, not every one. The sample lists 99,000 or so clones, approximately 80% occurring once. The CDR3 extends over 16 amino acids. V gave up 0 bases and J gave up 1 base, with 15 bases separating them. From germline, CDR1 is GTSNPN and CDR2 SVGIG (reference sequence). The gene calls are TRBV30 and TRBJ1-1, with a weak D call TRBD1 (5 bases). This clonotype was obtained from a male donor in good health and CMV-seronegative. The sequenced sample consisted of PBMCs. The CDR3 sequence is CAWSVRGSPGNTEAFF. In nucleotides, the CDR3 is TGTGCCTGGAGTGTTAGGGGCAGTCCTGGGAACACTGAAGCTTTCTTT.